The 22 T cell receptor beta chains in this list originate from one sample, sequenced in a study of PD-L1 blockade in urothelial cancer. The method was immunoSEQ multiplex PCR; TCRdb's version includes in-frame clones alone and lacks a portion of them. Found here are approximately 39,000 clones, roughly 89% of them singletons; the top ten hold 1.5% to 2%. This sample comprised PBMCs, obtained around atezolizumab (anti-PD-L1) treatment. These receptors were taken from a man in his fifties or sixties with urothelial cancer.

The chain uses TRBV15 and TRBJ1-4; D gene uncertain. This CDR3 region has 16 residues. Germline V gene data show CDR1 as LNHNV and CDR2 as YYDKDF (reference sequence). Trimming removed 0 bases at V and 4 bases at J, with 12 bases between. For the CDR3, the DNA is TGTGCCACCAGCAGAGATTTCGCCGCGGGTAATGAAAAACTGTTTTTT. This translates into CATSRDFAAGNEKLFF.

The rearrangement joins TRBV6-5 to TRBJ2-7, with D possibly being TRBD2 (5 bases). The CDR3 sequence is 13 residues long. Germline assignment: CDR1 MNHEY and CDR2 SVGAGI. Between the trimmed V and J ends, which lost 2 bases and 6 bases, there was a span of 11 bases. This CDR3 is CASSYMVEGEQYF. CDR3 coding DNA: TGTGCCAGCAGTTACATGGTCGAGGGCGAGCAGTACTTC.

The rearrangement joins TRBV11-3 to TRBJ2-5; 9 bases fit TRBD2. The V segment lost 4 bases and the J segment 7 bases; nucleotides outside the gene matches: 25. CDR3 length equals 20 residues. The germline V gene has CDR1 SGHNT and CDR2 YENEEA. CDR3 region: CASSSPVGGLAGLALPTQYF. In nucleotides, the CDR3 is TGTGCCAGCAGCTCGCCAGTTGGTGGCCTAGCGGGGCTCGCGTTGCCGACCCAGTACTTC.

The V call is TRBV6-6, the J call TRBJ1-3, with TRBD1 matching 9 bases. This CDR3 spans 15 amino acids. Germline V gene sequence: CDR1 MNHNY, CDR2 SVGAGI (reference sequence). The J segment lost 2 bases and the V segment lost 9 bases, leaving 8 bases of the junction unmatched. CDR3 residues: CASWGQGTAGNTIYF. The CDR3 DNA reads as TGTGCCAGTTGGGGACAGGGAACGGCTGGAAACACCATATATTTT.

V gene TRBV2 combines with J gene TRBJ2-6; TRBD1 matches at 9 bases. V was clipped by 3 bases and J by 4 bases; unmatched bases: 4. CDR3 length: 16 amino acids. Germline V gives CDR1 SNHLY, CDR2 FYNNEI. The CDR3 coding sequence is TGTGCCAGCAGTGATGGGACAGGGTGGGGGGCCAACGTCCTGACTTTC. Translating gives CASSDGTGWGANVLTF.

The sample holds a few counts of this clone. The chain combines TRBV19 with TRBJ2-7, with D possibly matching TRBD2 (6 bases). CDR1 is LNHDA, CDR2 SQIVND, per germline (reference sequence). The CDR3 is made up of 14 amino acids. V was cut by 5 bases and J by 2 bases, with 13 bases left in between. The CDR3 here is CASSPPEGTYEQYF. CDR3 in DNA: TGTGCCAGTAGTCCTCCGGAGGGGACCTACGAGCAGTACTTC.

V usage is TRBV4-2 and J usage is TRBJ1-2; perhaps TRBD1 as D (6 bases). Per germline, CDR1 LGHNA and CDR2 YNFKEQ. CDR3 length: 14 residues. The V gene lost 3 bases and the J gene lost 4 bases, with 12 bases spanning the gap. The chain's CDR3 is CASSHGTGPYGYTF. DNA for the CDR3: TGTGCCAGCAGCCATGGTACAGGGCCCTATGGCTACACCTTC.

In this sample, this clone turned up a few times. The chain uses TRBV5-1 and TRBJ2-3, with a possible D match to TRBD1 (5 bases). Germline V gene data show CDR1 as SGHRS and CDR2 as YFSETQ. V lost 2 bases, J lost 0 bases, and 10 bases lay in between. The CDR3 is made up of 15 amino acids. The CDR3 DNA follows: TGCGCCAGCAGCTTCGGCAGGGCAAGCACAGATACGCAGTATTTT. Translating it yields CASSFGRASTDTQYF.

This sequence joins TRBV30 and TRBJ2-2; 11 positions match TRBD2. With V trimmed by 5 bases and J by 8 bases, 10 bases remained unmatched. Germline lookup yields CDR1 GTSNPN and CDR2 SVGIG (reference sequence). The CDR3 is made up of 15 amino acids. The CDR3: CAWSRLAGLRGELFF. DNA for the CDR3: TGTGCCTGGTCAAGACTAGCGGGACTGCGAGGGGAGCTGTTTTTT. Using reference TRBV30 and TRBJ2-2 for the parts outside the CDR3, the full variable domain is SQTIHQWPATLVQPVGSPLSLECTVEGTSNPNLYWYRQAAGRGLQLLFYSVGIGQISSEVPQNLSASRPQDRQFILSSKKLLLSDSGFYLCAWSRLAGLRGELFFGEGSRLTVL.

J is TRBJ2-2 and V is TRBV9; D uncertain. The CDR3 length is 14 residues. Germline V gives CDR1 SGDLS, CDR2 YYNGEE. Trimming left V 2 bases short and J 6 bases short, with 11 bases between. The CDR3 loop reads CASSVAASSGELFF. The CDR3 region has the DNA TGTGCCAGCAGCGTCGCGGCTAGTTCCGGGGAGCTGTTTTTT.

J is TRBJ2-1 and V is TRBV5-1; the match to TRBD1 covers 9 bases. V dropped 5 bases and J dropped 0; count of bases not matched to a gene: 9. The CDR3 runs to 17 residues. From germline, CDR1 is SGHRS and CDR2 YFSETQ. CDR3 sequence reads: CASSFAGTGSSYNEQFF. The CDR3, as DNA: TGCGCCAGCAGTTTTGCAGGGACAGGGAGCTCCTACAATGAGCAGTTCTTC.

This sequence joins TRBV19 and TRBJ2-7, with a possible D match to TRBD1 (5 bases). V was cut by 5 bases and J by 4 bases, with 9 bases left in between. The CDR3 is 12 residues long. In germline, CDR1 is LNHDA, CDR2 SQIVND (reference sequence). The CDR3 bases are TGTGCCAGTAGTCAGAACAGGTACGAGCAGTACTTC. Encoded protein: CASSQNRYEQYF.

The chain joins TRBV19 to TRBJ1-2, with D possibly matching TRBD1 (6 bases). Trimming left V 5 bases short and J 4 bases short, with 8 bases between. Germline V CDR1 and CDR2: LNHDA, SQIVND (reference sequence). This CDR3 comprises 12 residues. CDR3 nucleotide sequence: TGTGCCAGTAGTCCAGGGGTCTATGGCTACACCTTC. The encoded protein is CASSPGVYGYTF.

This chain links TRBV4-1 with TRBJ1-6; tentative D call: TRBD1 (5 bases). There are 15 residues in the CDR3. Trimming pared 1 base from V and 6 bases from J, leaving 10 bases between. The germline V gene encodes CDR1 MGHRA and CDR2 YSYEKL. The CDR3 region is CASSQVRQLNSPLHF. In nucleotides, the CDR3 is TGCGCCAGCAGCCAAGTGCGACAGCTTAATTCACCCCTCCACTTT.

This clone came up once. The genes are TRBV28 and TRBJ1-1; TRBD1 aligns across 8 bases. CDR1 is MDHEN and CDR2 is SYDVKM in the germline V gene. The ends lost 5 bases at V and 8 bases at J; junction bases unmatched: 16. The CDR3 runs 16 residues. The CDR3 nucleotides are TGTGCCAGCAGTGGTCACCCAGGACAGGGAGAATCAGAAGCTTTCTTT. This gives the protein CASSGHPGQGESEAFF.

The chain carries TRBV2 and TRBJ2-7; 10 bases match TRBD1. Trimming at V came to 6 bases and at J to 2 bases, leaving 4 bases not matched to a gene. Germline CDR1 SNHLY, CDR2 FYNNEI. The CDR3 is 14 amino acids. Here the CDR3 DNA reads TGTGCCAGCAGATACGGACAGGGGGCCTACGAGCAGTACTTC. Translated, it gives CASRYGQGAYEQYF.

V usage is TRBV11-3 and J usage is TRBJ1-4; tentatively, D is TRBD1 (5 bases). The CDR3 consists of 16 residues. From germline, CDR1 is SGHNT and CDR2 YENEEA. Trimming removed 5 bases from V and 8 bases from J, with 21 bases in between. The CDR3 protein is CASSAAPRGAGEKLFF. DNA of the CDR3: TGTGCCAGCAGCGCAGCCCCAAGGGGCGCAGGGGAAAAACTGTTTTTT.

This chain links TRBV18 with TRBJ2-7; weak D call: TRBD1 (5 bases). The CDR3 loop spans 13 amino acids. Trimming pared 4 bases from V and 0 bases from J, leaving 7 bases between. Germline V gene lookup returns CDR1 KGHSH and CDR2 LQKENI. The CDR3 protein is CASSLRDSYEQYF. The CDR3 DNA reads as TGTGCCAGCTCACTCAGGGACTCCTACGAGCAGTACTTC.

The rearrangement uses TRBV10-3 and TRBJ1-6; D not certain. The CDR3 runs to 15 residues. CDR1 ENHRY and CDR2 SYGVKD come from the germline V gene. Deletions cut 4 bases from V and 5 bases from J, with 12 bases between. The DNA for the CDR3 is TGTGCCATCAGTGTTAACCAGGTGGATAATTCACCCCTCCACTTT. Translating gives CAISVNQVDNSPLHF.

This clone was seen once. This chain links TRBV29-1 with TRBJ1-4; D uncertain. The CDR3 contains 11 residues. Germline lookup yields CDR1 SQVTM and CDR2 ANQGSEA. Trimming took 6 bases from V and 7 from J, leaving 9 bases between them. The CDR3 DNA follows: TGCAGCGTAGAGAGCGGTGAAAAACTGTTTTTT. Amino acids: CSVESGEKLFF. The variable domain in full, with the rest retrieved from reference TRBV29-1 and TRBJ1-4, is SAVISQKPSRDICQRGTSLTIQCQVDSQVTMMFWYRQQPGQSLTLIATANQGSEATYESGFVIDKFPISRPNLTFSTLTVSNMSPEDSSIYLCSVESGEKLFFGSGTQLSVL.

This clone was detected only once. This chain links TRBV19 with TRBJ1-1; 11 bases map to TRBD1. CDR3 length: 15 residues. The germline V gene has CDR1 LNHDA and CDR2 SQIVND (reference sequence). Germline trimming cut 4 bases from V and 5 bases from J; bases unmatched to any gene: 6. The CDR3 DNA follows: TGTGCCAGTAGTAAGGGACAGGGGGAAAGAACTGAAGCTTTCTTT. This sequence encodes CASSKGQGERTEAFF.

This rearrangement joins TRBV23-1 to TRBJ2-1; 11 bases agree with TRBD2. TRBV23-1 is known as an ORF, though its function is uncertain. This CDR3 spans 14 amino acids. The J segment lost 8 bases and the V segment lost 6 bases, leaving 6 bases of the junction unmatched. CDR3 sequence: CASRLAGGIYEQFF. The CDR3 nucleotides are TGCGCCAGCAGGCTAGCGGGGGGAATTTATGAGCAGTTCTTC.